This T cell receptor beta chain is drawn from a study of blood T cells in healthy people across ages. Findings of the study overall: The study lacked donor CMV status, which possibly confounded expanded clonotype changes.

This clonotype was seen more than once but under ten times. Its specificity is unknown. Combining a sample-barcoded 5' primer with a J-beta primer mix, a second PCR ran for roughly 6 to 12 cycles. TCRdb itself ran the 5' RACE reads through MiXCR, one entry per CDR3 protein. Of about 1,600,000 distinct CDR3 sequences in the sample, 40% to 50% are singletons; the top ten hold roughly 7.9%. The CDR3 has 15 amino acids. Trimming took 5 bases from V and 4 from J, leaving 18 bases between them. CDR1 and CDR2 (germline): SGHVS, FNYEAQ. Collection of 8.5 to 10 milliliters of peripheral blood was performed for each donor.

The sequencing input was blood. This sequence originates from a woman aged 18-29 years in good health. The chain carries TRBV7-6 and TRBJ2-7, with a possible D match to TRBD2 (5 bases). CDR3 protein: CASSVGLPHNYEQYF. CDR3 nucleotide sequence: TGTGCCAGCAGCGTCGGACTTCCCCATAATTACGAGCAGTACTTC.